Following are 24 T cell receptor beta chains from one sample sequenced in a study of blood T cell repertoires in COVID-19. TCRdb keeps only in-frame clones here, not all; method: immunoSEQ multiplex PCR. The sample shows over 100,000 clones, over 70% of them seen only once. Sequences were obtained from peripheral blood. The source is a human donor in a cohort sampled during active or convalescent COVID-19.

The chain combines TRBV28 with TRBJ2-4, with 12 bases fitting TRBD2. CDR1 and CDR2 from the germline V gene are MDHEN and SYDVKM. V gave up 1 base and J gave up 7 bases; unmatched junction bases: 8. The length of the CDR3 is 17 residues. As DNA, the CDR3 is TGTGCCAGCAGTTTATTTCTAGCGGGAGGGCCGGGGAACATTCAGTACTTC. It yields the protein CASSLFLAGGPGNIQYF.

V and J are TRBV11-3 and TRBJ2-1; 8 positions agree with TRBD1. V lost 5 bases to trimming and J lost 4 bases; unmatched junction nucleotides: 7. There are 15 residues in the CDR3. Looked up from germline, CDR1 is SGHNT and CDR2 is YENEEA. CDR3 protein: CASSQQGGPYNEQFF. The DNA of the CDR3 is TGTGCCAGCAGCCAACAGGGGGGTCCTTACAATGAGCAGTTCTTC. Filled out from reference TRBV11-3 and TRBJ2-1, the complete variable domain reads EAGVVQSPRYKIIEKKQPVAFWCNPISGHNTLYWYLQNLGQGPELLIRYENEEAVDDSQLPKDRFSAERLKGVDSTLKIQPAELGDSAVYLCASSQQGGPYNEQFFGPGTRLTVL.

This chain connects TRBV24-1 to TRBJ1-2, with a weak D call TRBD1 (5 bases). Trimming removed 2 bases from V and 4 bases from J, with 10 bases in between. The CDR3 length is 14 residues. From germline, CDR1 is KGHDR and CDR2 SFDVKD. CDR3 amino acids: CATSDSTGFYGYTF. Written as DNA, the CDR3 is TGTGCCACCAGTGATTCCACAGGATTCTATGGCTACACCTTC.

The chain joins TRBV18 to TRBJ2-7; 7 positions match TRBD1. Germline V gene sequence: CDR1 KGHSH, CDR2 LQKENI. After removal of 6 bases from V and 2 bases from J, the junction contained 7 bases not matched to a gene. This CDR3 is built from 14 residues. Here the CDR3 reads CASSPATGPYEQYF. The CDR3 nucleotides read TGTGCCAGCTCCCCTGCGACAGGGCCCTACGAGCAGTACTTC.

The J gene is TRBJ2-2, the V gene TRBV19; 9 bases agree with TRBD2. The J segment lost 9 bases and the V segment lost 4 bases, leaving 6 bases of the junction unmatched. Germline-derived CDR1 and CDR2 are LNHDA and SQIVND (reference sequence). The CDR3 runs 14 residues. The CDR3 is CASSRDPSGRELFF. In DNA, the CDR3 is TGTGCCAGTAGTAGGGACCCTAGCGGGAGGGAGCTGTTTTTT.

V usage is TRBV27 and J usage is TRBJ1-6; 7 nucleotides align to TRBD1. The CDR3 is 18 amino acids. The V gene end was trimmed by 3 bases and the J gene end by 2 bases; junction bases not matched to a gene: 10. CDR1 is MNHEY and CDR2 is SMNVEV in the germline V gene (reference sequence). The CDR3 bases are TGTGCCAGCAGTTTTTCCCCGACAGGGATCCCCTATAATTCACCCCTCCACTTT. It specifies CASSFSPTGIPYNSPLHF.

The chain has TRBV2 and TRBJ2-1; no clear D gene. Deletions cut 7 bases from V and 8 bases from J, with 18 bases between. Germline values: CDR1 SNHLY, CDR2 FYNNEI. This CDR3 comprises 14 residues. CDR3: CASKKNSYVHEQFF. In nucleotides, the CDR3 is TGTGCCAGCAAAAAGAATAGCTACGTTCATGAGCAGTTCTTC. The full variable domain, completed using reference TRBV2 and TRBJ2-1, is EPEVTQTPSHQVTQMGQEVILRCVPISNHLYFYWYRQILGQKVEFLVSFYNNEISEKSEIFDDQFSVERPDGSNFTLKIRSTKLEDSAMYFCASKKNSYVHEQFFGPGTRLTVL.

For the CDR3, the DNA is TGTGCCAGCAGCACCCTCCCGGGACAGGGAAGAGCCGAGCAGTACTTC. Its protein product is CASSTLPGQGRAEQYF. The chain carries TRBV7-9 and TRBJ2-7; 9 nucleotides match TRBD1. V lost 5 bases to trimming and J lost 6 bases; unmatched junction nucleotides: 14. Germline lookup yields CDR1 SEHNR and CDR2 FQNEAQ (reference sequence). CDR3 size: 16 residues.

This clone was seen only a few times. The chain couples TRBV12-3 or TRBV12-4 to TRBJ2-3, with D perhaps matching TRBD1 (5 bases). Deletions cut 6 bases from V and 4 bases from J, with 8 bases between. CDR3 length: 12 amino acids. CDR3 coding DNA: TGTGCCAGCAGGGGGCCTGCAGATACGCAGTATTTT. Residues: CASRGPADTQYF.

The chain joins TRBV11-3 to TRBJ2-7; maybe TRBD1 (5 bases). Germline V lookup: CDR1 SGHNT, CDR2 YENEEA. This CDR3 is 13 amino acids long. Deletions cut 2 bases from V and 5 bases from J, with 10 bases between. The CDR3 region is CASSLSGSHEQYF. DNA of the CDR3: TGTGCCAGCAGCTTATCAGGGTCCCACGAGCAGTACTTC.

The chain links TRBV11-2 to TRBJ1-6, with 9 bases fitting TRBD1. Germline CDR1 and CDR2: SGHAT and FQNNGV. The CDR3 runs 17 residues. Trimming at V came to 5 bases and at J to 3 bases, leaving 8 bases not matched to a gene. The CDR3 region has the DNA TGTGCCAGCAGCCTCGTCCGGGACAGGGTCTATAATTCACCCCTCCACTTT. Protein product: CASSLVRDRVYNSPLHF.

This rearrangement joins TRBV5-1 to TRBJ2-2, with no clear D. Germline CDR1 is SGHRS and CDR2 is YFSETQ. This CDR3 is built from 14 residues. Trimming removed 0 bases from V and 4 bases from J, with 7 bases in between. The CDR3 loop reads CASSLAGSTGELFF. For the CDR3, the DNA is TGCGCCAGCAGCTTGGCCGGTAGCACCGGGGAGCTGTTTTTT.

The J gene is TRBJ2-5, the V gene TRBV7-6, with TRBD2 identical over 9 bases. Per the germline V gene, CDR1 is SGHVS and CDR2 is FNYEAQ. With V trimmed by 5 bases and J by 4 bases, 11 bases remained unmatched. The CDR3 sequence is 16 residues long. The CDR3, as DNA: TGTGCCAGCAGCCACCGAATAGCGGGAGTCAGAGAGACCCAGTACTTC. Translation: CASSHRIAGVRETQYF.

This sequence joins TRBV27 and TRBJ2-7, with D possibly TRBD1 on 5 matching bases. Germline CDR1 MNHEY, CDR2 SMNVEV (reference sequence). This CDR3 contains 15 residues. V gave up 6 bases and J gave up 0 bases, with 15 bases separating them. CDR3 DNA: TGTGCCAGCAGACCCCCAGGGCTTTTCTCCTACGAGCAGTACTTC. Translated, it gives CASRPPGLFSYEQYF.

The rearrangement uses TRBV30 and TRBJ1-5; 8 bases fit TRBD1. V lost 0 bases to trimming and J lost 7 bases; unmatched junction nucleotides: 2. The CDR3 has 13 amino acids. CDR1 GTSNPN and CDR2 SVGIG come from the germline V gene (reference sequence). CDR3 nucleotide sequence: TGTGCCTGGAGTGTACAGGGGGAGCAGCCCCAGCATTTT. It encodes CAWSVQGEQPQHF.

The CDR3 DNA follows: TGTGCCAGTAGTATGGGCGTCGGGCGGGGGAATGAGCAGTTCTTC. Translated, it gives CASSMGVGRGNEQFF. This sequence joins TRBV19 and TRBJ2-1; TRBD2 aligns across 7 bases. The junction had 9 bases not matched to a gene; V was cut back by 3 bases and J by 7 bases. There are 15 residues in the CDR3. CDR1 and CDR2 (germline): LNHDA, SQIVND (reference sequence).

The V and J genes are TRBV7-9 and TRBJ2-4; D may be TRBD2 (6 bases). The CDR3 spans 16 residues. Germline V gene lookup returns CDR1 SEHNR and CDR2 FQNEAQ (reference sequence). V shed 4 bases and J shed 0 bases, with 13 bases lying between them. The CDR3 nucleotides are TGTGCCAGCAGCTCCTGGGGGGAATTAGCCAAAAACATTCAGTACTTC. Translating it yields CASSSWGELAKNIQYF.

J is TRBJ1-5 and V is TRBV4-1, with 7 nucleotides matching TRBD1. The V gene's germline CDR1 is MGHRA and CDR2 YSYEKL. J was trimmed by 0 bases and V by 1 base; bases with no gene match: 12. The length of the CDR3 is 19 residues. The CDR3 is CASSQAGGAGGYSNQPQHF. CDR3 DNA: TGCGCCAGCAGCCAAGCCGGCGGGGCAGGGGGTTATAGCAATCAGCCCCAGCATTTT.

The rearrangement uses TRBV6-4 and TRBJ1-5; weak D call: TRBD1 (6 bases). V was cut by 6 bases and J by 4 bases, with 19 bases left in between. The CDR3 spans 16 residues. The germline gives CDR1 MRHNA, CDR2 SNTAGT. Here the CDR3 DNA reads TGTGCCAGCAGAAACTGGGACACAAAACCAAATCAGCCCCAGCATTTT. Translating it yields CASRNWDTKPNQPQHF.

The rearrangement joins TRBV12-3 or TRBV12-4 to TRBJ2-3, with D perhaps matching TRBD2 (5 bases). This CDR3 is 13 amino acids long. V dropped 3 bases and J dropped 6 bases, with 10 bases sitting between them. CDR3: CASSLTRTDTQYF. For the CDR3, the DNA is TGTGCCAGCAGTTTGACGCGGACTGATACGCAGTATTTT.

This rearrangement joins TRBV6-1 to TRBJ2-1; D is possibly TRBD2 (7 bases). The CDR3 runs 15 residues. CDR1 MNHNS and CDR2 SASEGT come from the germline V gene. V lost 2 bases and J 12 bases, leaving 20 bases between the germline ends. This chain's CDR3 is CASSETYRDPGGQFF. Here the CDR3 DNA reads TGTGCCAGCAGTGAAACATACAGGGATCCGGGGGGGCAGTTCTTC.

The chain combines TRBV28 with TRBJ1-5; 7 bases fit TRBD1. This CDR3 region has 16 residues. J was trimmed by 0 bases and V by 7 bases; bases with no gene match: 9. Per germline, CDR1 MDHEN and CDR2 SYDVKM. CDR3 in DNA: TGTGCCAGCACTCTCTGGACAGGACATAGCAATCAGCCCCAGCATTTT. Translating gives CASTLWTGHSNQPQHF.

The chain has TRBV5-1 and TRBJ2-3; possible D gene TRBD1, 5 bases. Per germline, CDR1 SGHRS and CDR2 YFSETQ. This CDR3 has 14 amino acids. V was trimmed by 3 bases and J by 6 bases, leaving 14 bases between them. The CDR3 region has the DNA TGCGCCAGCAGCTCGCGCGCCAGGGCGGATACGCAGTATTTT. Protein sequence: CASSSRARADTQYF.

In DNA form, the CDR3 reads TGTGCCAGCAGCTTGTGGCGGGGGTCATATAATGAGCAGTTCTTC. As protein: CASSLWRGSYNEQFF. The gene calls are TRBV5-4 and TRBJ2-1; 7 positions agree with TRBD2. The CDR3 extends over 15 amino acids. Germline CDR1 and CDR2: SGHNT and YYREEE (reference sequence). With V trimmed by 1 base and J by 7 bases, 8 bases remained unmatched.